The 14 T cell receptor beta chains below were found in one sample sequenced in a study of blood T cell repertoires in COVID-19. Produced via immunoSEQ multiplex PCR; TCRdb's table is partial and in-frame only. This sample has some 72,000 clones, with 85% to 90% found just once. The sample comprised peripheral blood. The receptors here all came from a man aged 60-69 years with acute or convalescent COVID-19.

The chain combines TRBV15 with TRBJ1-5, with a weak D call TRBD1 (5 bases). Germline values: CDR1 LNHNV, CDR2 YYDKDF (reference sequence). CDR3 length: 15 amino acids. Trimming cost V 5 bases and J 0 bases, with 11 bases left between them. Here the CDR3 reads CATSGGTVSNQPQHF. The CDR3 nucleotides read TGTGCCACCAGCGGCGGGACTGTTAGCAATCAGCCCCAGCATTTT.

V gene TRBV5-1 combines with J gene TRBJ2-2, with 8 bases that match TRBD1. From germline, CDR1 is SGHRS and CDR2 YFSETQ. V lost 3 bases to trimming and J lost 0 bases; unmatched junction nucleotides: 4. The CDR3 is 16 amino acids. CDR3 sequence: CASSSRTGTNTGELFF. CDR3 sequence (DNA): TGCGCCAGCAGCTCTAGGACAGGGACGAACACCGGGGAGCTGTTTTTT.

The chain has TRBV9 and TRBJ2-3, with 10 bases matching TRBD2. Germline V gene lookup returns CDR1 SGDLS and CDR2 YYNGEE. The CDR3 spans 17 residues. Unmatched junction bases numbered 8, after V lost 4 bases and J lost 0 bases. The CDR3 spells CASSRRAAGGSTDTQYF. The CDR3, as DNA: TGTGCCAGCAGCCGTAGGGCAGCGGGAGGGAGCACAGATACGCAGTATTTT.

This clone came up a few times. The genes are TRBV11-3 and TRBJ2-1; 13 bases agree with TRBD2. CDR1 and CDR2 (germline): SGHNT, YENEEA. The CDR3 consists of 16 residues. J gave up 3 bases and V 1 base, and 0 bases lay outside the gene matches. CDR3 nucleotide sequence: TGTGCCAGCAGCTTAGGGACTAGCGGGAGCTACAATGAGCAGTTCTTC. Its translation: CASSLGTSGSYNEQFF.

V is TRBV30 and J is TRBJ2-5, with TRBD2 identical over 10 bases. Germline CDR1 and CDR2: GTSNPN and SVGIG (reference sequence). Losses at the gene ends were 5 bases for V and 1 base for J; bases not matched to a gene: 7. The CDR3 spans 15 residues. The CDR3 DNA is TGTGCCTGGGCCAATATAGCGGGGGGCCAAGAGACCCAGTACTTC. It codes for CAWANIAGGQETQYF. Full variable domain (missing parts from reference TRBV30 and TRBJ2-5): SQTIHQWPATLVQPVGSPLSLECTVEGTSNPNLYWYRQAAGRGLQLLFYSVGIGQISSEVPQNLSASRPQDRQFILSSKKLLLSDSGFYLCAWANIAGGQETQYFGPGTRLLVL.

The CDR3 region has the DNA TGTGCCAGCAGCCCCGACAGGGGTGTGGTTGGCTACACCTTC. This encodes CASSPDRGVVGYTF. The chain has TRBV3-1 (or the pseudogene TRBV3-2) and TRBJ1-2, with 8 bases matching TRBD1. The CDR3 is made up of 14 amino acids. Unmatched junction bases numbered 8, after V lost 4 bases and J lost 7 bases. Germline CDR1 and CDR2: LGHDT and YNNKEL (reference sequence).

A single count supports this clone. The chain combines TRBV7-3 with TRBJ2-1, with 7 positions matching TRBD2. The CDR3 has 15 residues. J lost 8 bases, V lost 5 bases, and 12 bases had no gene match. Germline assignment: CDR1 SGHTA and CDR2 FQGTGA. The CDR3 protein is CASSPVAGVGDEQFF. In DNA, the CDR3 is TGTGCCAGCAGCCCCGTGGCGGGAGTAGGGGATGAGCAGTTCTTC.

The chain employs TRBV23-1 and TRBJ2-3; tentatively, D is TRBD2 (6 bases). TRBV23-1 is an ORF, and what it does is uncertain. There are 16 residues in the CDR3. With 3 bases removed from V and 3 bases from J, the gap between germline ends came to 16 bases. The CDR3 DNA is TGCGCCAGCAGTCAGGGAGCCGGGAGTGGAACAGATACGCAGTATTTT. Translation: CASSQGAGSGTDTQYF.

The CDR3: CASSLGPNYGYTF. In DNA form, the CDR3 reads TGTGCCAGCAGCTTAGGCCCCAACTATGGCTACACCTTC. The genes are TRBV7-3 and TRBJ1-2; D uncertain. This CDR3 is 13 amino acids long. V was clipped by 2 bases and J by 2 bases, with 6 bases between them. Germline CDR1 reads SGHTA; CDR2 reads FQGTGA.

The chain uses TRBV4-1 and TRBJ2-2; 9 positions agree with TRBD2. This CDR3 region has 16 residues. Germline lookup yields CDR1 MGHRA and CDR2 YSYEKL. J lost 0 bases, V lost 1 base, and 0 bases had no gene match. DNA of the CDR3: TGCGCCAGCAGCCAAGGACTAGCGGCGAACACCGGGGAGCTGTTTTTT. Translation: CASSQGLAANTGELFF.

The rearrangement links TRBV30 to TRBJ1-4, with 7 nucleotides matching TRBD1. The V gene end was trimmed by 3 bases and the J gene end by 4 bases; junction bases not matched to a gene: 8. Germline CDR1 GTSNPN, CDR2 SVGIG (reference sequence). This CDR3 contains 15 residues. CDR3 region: CAWSFIRTGNEKLFF. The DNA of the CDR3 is TGTGCCTGGAGCTTCATCAGGACAGGTAATGAAAAACTGTTTTTT.

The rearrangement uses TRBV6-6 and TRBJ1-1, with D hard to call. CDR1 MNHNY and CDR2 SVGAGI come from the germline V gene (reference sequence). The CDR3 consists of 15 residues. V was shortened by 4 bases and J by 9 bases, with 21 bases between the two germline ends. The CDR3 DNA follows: TGTGCCAGCAGTTTCTCGACGGATCTCAAGGAGAAAGCTTTCTTT. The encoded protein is CASSFSTDLKEKAFF.

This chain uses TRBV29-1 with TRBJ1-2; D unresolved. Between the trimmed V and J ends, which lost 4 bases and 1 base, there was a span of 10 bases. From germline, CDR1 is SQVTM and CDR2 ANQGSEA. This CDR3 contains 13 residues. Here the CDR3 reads CSVGADLNYGYTF. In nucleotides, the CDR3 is TGCAGCGTTGGGGCAGATCTTAACTATGGCTACACCTTC.

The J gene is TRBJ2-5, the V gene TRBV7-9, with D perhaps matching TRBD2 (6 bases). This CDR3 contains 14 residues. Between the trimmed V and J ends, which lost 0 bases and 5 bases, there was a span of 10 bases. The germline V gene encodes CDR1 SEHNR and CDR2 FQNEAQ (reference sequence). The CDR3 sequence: CASSLAAGMETQYF. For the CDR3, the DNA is TGTGCCAGCAGCTTAGCCGCGGGGATGGAGACCCAGTACTTC.